The 10 T cell receptor beta chains below all came from one sample that was sequenced in a study of spatial heterogeneity in lung cancer. The time point: sample taken at primary tumor resection. Whole RNA, isolated from tumor, nontumor lung or frozen PBMC, was sequenced without prior sorting. MiXCR was run by TCRdb on the 5' RACE reads, yielding one entry per CDR3 protein. This sample yields some 83,000 distinct CDR3 sequences, of which 15% to 20% are seen a single time; about 6.8% belongs to the top ten. The source material was PBMCs, sampled at surgery. These receptors were obtained from a male donor with early-stage non-small cell lung cancer.

This clonotype was detected ten times or more. This sequence joins TRBV7-8 and TRBJ1-1, with D perhaps TRBD1 (5 bases). Trimming shortened V by 2 bases and J by 1 base, and 5 bases separated the two germline ends. Germline CDR1 is SGHVS and CDR2 is FQNEAQ. The CDR3 extends over 13 amino acids. The CDR3 nucleotides are TGTGCCAGCAGCTTAACAGGGAACACTGAAGCTTTCTTT. Its protein is CASSLTGNTEAFF.

This clonotype was recorded a few times. The rearrangement links TRBV18 to TRBJ2-7, with D tentatively TRBD1 or TRBD2 (5 bases each). In germline, CDR1 is KGHSH, CDR2 LQKENI. The CDR3 contains 14 residues. Trimming took off 4 bases at V and 7 bases at J, with 17 bases between the two ends. DNA for the CDR3: TGTGCCAGCTCACGGGACCAATCGGGAAGGGAGCAGTACTTC. It specifies CASSRDQSGREQYF.

This clonotype was detected only a few times. The rearrangement joins TRBV28 to TRBJ2-1, with D tentatively TRBD1 (6 bases). CDR1 MDHEN and CDR2 SYDVKM come from the germline V gene. This CDR3 contains 17 residues. V was clipped by 5 bases and J by 4 bases, with 21 bases between them. The CDR3 region has the DNA TGTGCCAGCAGTCGTAGTGGGGGCGGACCTAGTTACAATGAGCAGTTCTTC. Protein product: CASSRSGGGPSYNEQFF.

The chain links TRBV6-6 to TRBJ2-3, with D perhaps TRBD1 (5 bases). This CDR3 contains 13 residues. Trimming took 0 bases from V and 5 from J, leaving 6 bases between them. Germline CDR1 reads MNHNY; CDR2 reads SVGAGI (reference sequence). In DNA form, the CDR3 reads TGTGCCAGCAGTTACTCCCAGGGAGATACGCAGTATTTT. This encodes CASSYSQGDTQYF.

V gene TRBV12-3 or TRBV12-4 combines with J gene TRBJ2-6; D uncertain. The ends were cut back, 1 base at V and 2 bases at J, with 9 bases in the middle. This CDR3 contains 16 residues. In DNA, the CDR3 is TGTGCCAGCAGTTTAGGCCCAGGTGCTGGGGCCAACGTCCTGACTTTC. Translated: CASSLGPGAGANVLTF.

This clonotype was found many times. This chain joins TRBV27 and TRBJ1-5; D gene unclear. V was cut by 4 bases and J by 4 bases, with 11 bases left in between. Germline CDR1 reads MNHEY; CDR2 reads SMNVEV (reference sequence). This CDR3 has 14 amino acids. The CDR3 protein is CASSSNGRNQPQHF. The DNA of the CDR3 is TGTGCCAGCAGTTCAAACGGGAGAAATCAGCCCCAGCATTTT.

The chain joins TRBV4-1 to TRBJ2-7; D uncertain. The CDR3 loop spans 13 amino acids. Germline V gene data show CDR1 as MGHRA and CDR2 as YSYEKL. Between the trimmed V and J ends, which lost 3 bases and 5 bases, there was a span of 11 bases. The CDR3 coding sequence is TGCGCCAGCAGCCAGCCCCTCGCTGACGAGCAGTACTTC. It is translated as CASSQPLADEQYF.

This clonotype was seen a single time. This sequence joins TRBV24-1 and TRBJ2-1; tentative D call: TRBD1 (5 bases). The CDR3 runs to 15 residues. Per germline, CDR1 KGHDR and CDR2 SFDVKD. V lost 3 bases to trimming and J lost 14 bases, with 22 bases between them. The CDR3 nucleotides read TGTGCCACCAGTGATGGGTCTTCAAAGGGGCGCCGGGAGTTCTTC. Its translation: CATSDGSSKGRREFF.

This sequence joins TRBV27 and TRBJ2-2; 7 bases match TRBD1. CDR1 and CDR2 from the germline V gene are MNHEY and SMNVEV (reference sequence). This CDR3 is built from 15 residues. Unmatched junction bases numbered 6, after V lost 4 bases and J lost 4 bases. CDR3 amino acids: CASSYSGTATGELFF. The CDR3 DNA sequence: TGTGCCAGCAGTTACTCGGGGACAGCCACCGGGGAGCTGTTTTTT.

This clonotype was observed a handful of times. This chain joins TRBV7-2 and TRBJ1-1; TRBD1 might be the D (5 bases). V was cut by 1 base and J by 8 bases, with 20 bases left in between. Germline CDR1 reads SGHTA; CDR2 reads FQGNSA. This CDR3 region has 16 residues. Here the CDR3 DNA reads TGTGCCAGCAGCTTAGTCCGATCAGGTGGCAGGGAGGAAGCTTTCTTT. Encoded protein: CASSLVRSGGREEAFF.